This passage covers 21 T cell receptor beta chains from one sample sequenced in a study of shared clonotypes between healthy human individuals. Assay: immunoSEQ multiplex PCR; the TCRdb copy retains only in-frame clones and omits some. The top ten clones hold roughly 0.57% of a sample with roughly 1,000,000 clones, 75% to 85% of them seen once. The sequenced material came from memory CD4+ T cells from PBMCs. Described subset: CD45RA-negative fraction. These receptors all stem from a man aged 18 to 35 in good health. Some clones in this sample may be carry-over from other donors' samples.

This clone turned up a few times. The chain has TRBV28 and TRBJ1-2; unclear D gene. The CDR3 contains 16 residues. Germline V gene data show CDR1 as MDHEN and CDR2 as SYDVKM. The germline V and J ends were trimmed by 3 bases and 6 bases, with 20 bases remaining between them. The chain's CDR3 is CASSLNPARPYHGYTF. The CDR3 DNA is TGTGCCAGCAGTTTGAACCCGGCGAGACCCTACCATGGCTACACCTTC.

The V call is TRBV13, the J call TRBJ2-2; D ambiguous. This CDR3 region has 13 residues. Per germline, CDR1 PRHDT and CDR2 FYEKMQ (reference sequence). Trimming pared 1 base from V and 6 bases from J, leaving 6 bases between. The CDR3 is CASSLVTSGELFF. The CDR3, as DNA: TGTGCCAGCAGCTTAGTCACGTCCGGGGAGCTGTTTTTT.

This clone showed up just once. The chain joins TRBV10-3 to TRBJ2-5, with 8 nucleotides matching TRBD1. J gave up 7 bases and V 8 bases, and 9 bases lay outside the gene matches. The length of the CDR3 is 13 residues. Germline CDR1 is ENHRY and CDR2 is SYGVKD. CDR3 sequence: CAIGPTGVATQYF. The CDR3 nucleotides read TGTGCCATCGGACCGACAGGGGTTGCGACCCAGTACTTC.

The chain couples TRBV5-1 to TRBJ1-1; 11 nucleotides line up with TRBD1. CDR3 length equals 14 residues. Looked up from germline, CDR1 is SGHRS and CDR2 is YFSETQ. V gave up 0 bases and J gave up 11 bases; unmatched junction bases: 6. The CDR3: CASSLGTGGAPAFF. The CDR3 DNA reads TGCGCCAGCAGCTTGGGGACAGGGGGCGCCCCGGCTTTCTTT.

This clone was seen once. DNA for the CDR3: TGTGCCAGCAGCTTCGCCTTCAGCGGGAGGGGTAATGAGCAGTTCTTC. Amino acid sequence: CASSFAFSGRGNEQFF. The rearrangement uses TRBV7-2 and TRBJ2-1; 10 bases line up with TRBD2. Germline V lookup: CDR1 SGHTA, CDR2 FQGNSA. The CDR3 covers 16 residues. The trim removed 3 bases at V and 7 bases at J, leaving 9 bases unmatched.

The chain joins TRBV9 to TRBJ2-7; D tentatively reads TRBD1 or TRBD2 (6 bases each). V lost 5 bases to trimming and J lost 2 bases, with 14 bases between them. CDR3 length equals 14 residues. From germline, CDR1 is SGDLS and CDR2 YYNGEE. Here the CDR3 DNA reads TGTGCCAGCAGTGGAGGAGGGGACACCTACGAGCAGTACTTC. It specifies CASSGGGDTYEQYF.

The chain employs TRBV7-2 and TRBJ2-2; D not certain. V lost 1 base, J lost 3 bases, and 9 bases lay in between. Per the germline V gene, CDR1 is SGHTA and CDR2 is FQGNSA. This CDR3 is 15 amino acids long. CDR3 nucleotide sequence: TGTGCCAGCAGCTTAGACCGGATGTACACCGGGGAGCTGTTTTTT. Translation gives CASSLDRMYTGELFF.

The chain has TRBV14 and TRBJ2-7; D unresolved. CDR3 length: 12 amino acids. Deletions cut 4 bases from V and 3 bases from J, with 7 bases between. Germline-derived CDR1 and CDR2 are SGHDN and FVKESK. The CDR3 sequence: CASSPQNYEQYF. DNA for the CDR3: TGTGCCAGCAGCCCCCAAAACTACGAGCAGTACTTC. Combining the CDR3 with reference TRBV14 and TRBJ2-7 gives the whole variable domain EAGVTQFPSHSVIEKGQTVTLRCDPISGHDNLYWYRRVMGKEIKFLLHFVKESKQDESGMPNNRFLAERTGGTYSTLKVQPAELEDSGVYFCASSPQNYEQYFGPGTRLTVT.

Of note for this clone: The sample has other DNA sequences that encode this CDR3 too. This chain links TRBV6-5 with TRBJ1-3; D is uncertain. CDR3 length: 13 amino acids. CDR1 and CDR2 (germline): MNHEY, SVGAGI. V was trimmed by 0 bases and J by 4 bases, leaving 4 bases between them. The CDR3 nucleotides are TGTGCCAGCAGTTACTCACCCGGAAACACCATATATTTT. Its protein product is CASSYSPGNTIYF.

The chain employs TRBV2 and TRBJ2-2, with a possible D match to TRBD2 (6 bases). V was clipped by 5 bases and J by 6 bases, with 13 bases between them. Germline V gene data show CDR1 as SNHLY and CDR2 as FYNNEI. CDR3 length equals 14 residues. The CDR3 sequence is CASSLNGGAGELFF. Here the CDR3 DNA reads TGTGCCAGCAGTTTAAACGGGGGAGCCGGGGAGCTGTTTTTT.

On this clone itself: Distinct nucleotide sequences in the sample also encode this CDR3. Written as DNA, the CDR3 is TGTGCCTGGAGTGTACGAGGGAGCAGAAACACCATATATTTT. Translation: CAWSVRGSRNTIYF. The genes are TRBV30 and TRBJ1-3, with D hard to call. From germline, CDR1 is GTSNPN and CDR2 SVGIG (reference sequence). The CDR3 runs 14 residues. The V and J ends lost 0 bases and 5 bases respectively, with 11 bases between them.

The rearrangement links TRBV2 to TRBJ1-1, with a tentative D call TRBD1 (6 bases). CDR1 and CDR2 (germline): SNHLY, FYNNEI. This CDR3 has 13 amino acids. Trimming stripped 3 bases from V and 8 bases from J, with 13 bases between. The CDR3 bases are TGTGCCAGCAGTGACGACAGGAAACGGGAAGCTTTCTTT. It encodes CASSDDRKREAFF. Full variable domain (rest looked up from reference TRBV2 and TRBJ1-1): EPEVTQTPSHQVTQMGQEVILRCVPISNHLYFYWYRQILGQKVEFLVSFYNNEISEKSEIFDDQFSVERPDGSNFTLKIRSTKLEDSAMYFCASSDDRKREAFFGQGTRLTVV.

Turning to this clone: Possible read error: a much larger clone is one base away. V and J are TRBV7-9 and TRBJ2-3, with TRBD2 matching over 10 bases. V lost 4 bases to trimming and J lost 8 bases; unmatched junction nucleotides: 3. Germline lookup yields CDR1 SEHNR and CDR2 FQNEAQ (reference sequence). The CDR3 has 13 residues. In DNA form, the CDR3 reads TGTGCCAGCAGCTCCGTAGCGGGAGGTACGCAGTATTTT. Translating gives CASSSVAGGTQYF.

J is TRBJ2-1 and V is TRBV28, with 7 nucleotides matching TRBD2. The J segment lost 6 bases and the V segment lost 4 bases, leaving 3 bases of the junction unmatched. Germline V lookup: CDR1 MDHEN, CDR2 SYDVKM. The CDR3 covers 13 residues. The CDR3 is CASSWGGPNEQFF. In nucleotides, the CDR3 is TGTGCCAGCAGTTGGGGGGGTCCCAATGAGCAGTTCTTC.

The chain carries TRBV9 and TRBJ2-3, with D perhaps being TRBD1 or TRBD2 (5 bases each). Germline assignment: CDR1 SGDLS and CDR2 YYNGEE. Trimming left V 2 bases short and J 2 bases short, with 15 bases between. The CDR3 totals 16 residues. The CDR3 DNA reads as TGTGCCAGCAGCGTCATTGGGACGGCTTCCACAGATACGCAGTATTTT. It yields the protein CASSVIGTASTDTQYF.

As concerns this clone: Other DNA sequences within the sample encode an identical CDR3. This chain links TRBV7-9 with TRBJ1-2, with D hard to call. This CDR3 is 11 amino acids long. Germline values: CDR1 SEHNR, CDR2 FQNEAQ (reference sequence). Trimming took off 5 bases at V and 8 bases at J, with 9 bases between the two ends. This CDR3 is CASSAGGGYTF. The DNA of the CDR3 is TGTGCCAGCAGCGCCGGTGGAGGCTACACCTTC.

The rearrangement uses TRBV28 and TRBJ2-1; D perhaps matches TRBD1 (6 bases). V was trimmed by 6 bases and J by 1 base, leaving 10 bases between them. CDR3 size: 14 residues. The germline CDR1 and CDR2 sequences are MDHEN and SYDVKM. Here the CDR3 DNA reads TGTGCCAGCAGGCAGGGGCCTTCCTACAATGAGCAGTTCTTC. It specifies CASRQGPSYNEQFF.

Concerning this clone: This sample includes further DNA sequences coding for the same CDR3. This chain links TRBV5-4 with TRBJ1-2; D not resolved. This CDR3 has 14 amino acids. With 3 bases removed from V and 7 bases from J, the gap between germline ends came to 16 bases. Germline V gene lookup returns CDR1 SGHNT and CDR2 YYREEE (reference sequence). The CDR3 here is CASSSKGLVGGYTF. Here the CDR3 DNA reads TGTGCCAGCAGCTCAAAAGGACTTGTGGGTGGCTACACCTTC. Supplemented by reference TRBV5-4 and TRBJ1-2, the full variable domain reads ETGVTQSPTHLIKTRGQQVTLRCSSQSGHNTVSWYQQALGQGPQFIFQYYREEENGRGNFPPRFSGLQFPNYSSELNVNALELDDSALYLCASSSKGLVGGYTFGSGTRLTVV.

DNA for the CDR3: TGTGCCAGCAGCCCAAGACAGGGGACGAACACCGGGGAGCTGTTTTTT. It is translated as CASSPRQGTNTGELFF. V usage is TRBV7-3 and J usage is TRBJ2-2; TRBD1 aligns across 8 bases. Germline-derived CDR1 and CDR2 are SGHTA and FQGTGA. CDR3 size: 16 residues. The junction had 5 bases not matched to a gene; V was cut back by 5 bases and J by 0 bases.

The V and J genes are TRBV6-6 and TRBJ2-7; 8 bases agree with TRBD1. Germline V CDR1 and CDR2: MNHNY, SVGAGI (reference sequence). The CDR3 has 15 amino acids. In nucleotides, the CDR3 is TGTGCAACCCTTCCCCCCGGGACAGGCCCTTCCGAGCAGTACTTC. Its translation: CATLPPGTGPSEQYF.

As for this clone: In the same sample, other DNA sequences code for this CDR3. The genes are TRBV5-1 and TRBJ2-5; D is ambiguous. CDR1 and CDR2 (germline): SGHRS, YFSETQ. There are 14 residues in the CDR3. Trimming stripped 0 bases from V and 1 base from J, with 7 bases between. CDR3: CASSLGGLQETQYF. The CDR3 coding sequence is TGCGCCAGCAGCTTGGGAGGCCTCCAAGAGACCCAGTACTTC.